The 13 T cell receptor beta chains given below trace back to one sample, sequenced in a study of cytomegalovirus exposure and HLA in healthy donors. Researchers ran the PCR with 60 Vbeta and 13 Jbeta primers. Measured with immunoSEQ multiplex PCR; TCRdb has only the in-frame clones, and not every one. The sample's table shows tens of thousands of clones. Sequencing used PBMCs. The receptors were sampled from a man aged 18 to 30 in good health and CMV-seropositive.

The chain's CDR3 is CASSDSTGGGYTF. In DNA form, the CDR3 reads TGTGCCAGCAGTGACTCGACAGGGGGCGGCTACACCTTC. The chain employs TRBV6-4 and TRBJ1-2, with 10 bases that match TRBD1. Germline V gene sequence: CDR1 MRHNA, CDR2 SNTAGT. The trim removed 0 bases at V and 8 bases at J, leaving 0 bases unmatched. The CDR3 contains 13 residues.

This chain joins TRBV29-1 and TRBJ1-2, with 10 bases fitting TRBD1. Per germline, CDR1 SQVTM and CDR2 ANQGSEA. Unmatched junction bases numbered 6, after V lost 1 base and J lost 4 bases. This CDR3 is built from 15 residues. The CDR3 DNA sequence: TGCAGCGTTGAAGTCGGGACAGGGGCTGTCTATGGCTACACCTTC. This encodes CSVEVGTGAVYGYTF.

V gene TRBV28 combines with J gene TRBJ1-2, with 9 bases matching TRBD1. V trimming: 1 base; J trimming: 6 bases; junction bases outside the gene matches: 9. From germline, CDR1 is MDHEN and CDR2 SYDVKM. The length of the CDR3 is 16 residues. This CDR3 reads CASSLLTGGYADGYTF. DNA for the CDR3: TGTGCCAGCAGTTTATTGACAGGGGGATATGCGGATGGCTACACCTTC.

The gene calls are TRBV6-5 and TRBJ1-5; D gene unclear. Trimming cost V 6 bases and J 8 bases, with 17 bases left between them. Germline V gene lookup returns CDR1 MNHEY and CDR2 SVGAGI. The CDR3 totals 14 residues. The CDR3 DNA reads TGTGCCAGCAGCCGAAACCGGCGGGGTGAGCCCCAGCATTTT. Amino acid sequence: CASSRNRRGEPQHF.

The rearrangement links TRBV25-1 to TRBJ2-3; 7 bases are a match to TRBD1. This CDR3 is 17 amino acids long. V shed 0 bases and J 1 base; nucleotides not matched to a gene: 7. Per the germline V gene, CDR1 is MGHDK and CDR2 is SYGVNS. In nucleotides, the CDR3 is TGTGCCAGCAGTGAATATACTGGAGGACAGGGCACAGATACGCAGTATTTT. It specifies CASSEYTGGQGTDTQYF.

CDR3 loop: CASSLGGDNQPQHF. The CDR3 DNA reads as TGTGCCAGCAGTTTGGGGGGGGACAATCAGCCCCAGCATTTT. The V gene is TRBV28, the J gene TRBJ1-5, with a possible D match to TRBD1 (5 bases). This CDR3 comprises 14 residues. Per germline, CDR1 MDHEN and CDR2 SYDVKM. Trimming left V 3 bases short and J 3 bases short, with 9 bases between.

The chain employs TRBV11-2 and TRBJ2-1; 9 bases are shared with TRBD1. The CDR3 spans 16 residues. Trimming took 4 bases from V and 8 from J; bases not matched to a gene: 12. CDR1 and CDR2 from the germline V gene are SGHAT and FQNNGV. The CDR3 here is CASSYDFGTGIDEQFF. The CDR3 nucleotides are TGTGCCAGCAGCTACGATTTCGGGACAGGGATCGATGAGCAGTTCTTC.

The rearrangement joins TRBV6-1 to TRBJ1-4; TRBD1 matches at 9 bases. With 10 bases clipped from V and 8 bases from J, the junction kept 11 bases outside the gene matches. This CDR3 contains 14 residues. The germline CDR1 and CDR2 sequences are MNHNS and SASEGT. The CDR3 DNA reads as TGTGCCACCTCGACCGGGACAGGGAACGAAAAACTGTTTTTT. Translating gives CATSTGTGNEKLFF.

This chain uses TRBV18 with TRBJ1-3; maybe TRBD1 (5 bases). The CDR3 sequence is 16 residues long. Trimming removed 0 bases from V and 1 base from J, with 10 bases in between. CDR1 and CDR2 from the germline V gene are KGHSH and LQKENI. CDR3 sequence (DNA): TGTGCCAGCTCACCACCTGACAGCCGTTCTGGAAACACCATATATTTT. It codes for CASSPPDSRSGNTIYF.

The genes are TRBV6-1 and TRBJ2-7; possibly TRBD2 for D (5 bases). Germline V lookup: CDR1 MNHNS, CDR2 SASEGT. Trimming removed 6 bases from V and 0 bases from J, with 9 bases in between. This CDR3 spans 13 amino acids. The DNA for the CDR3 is TGTGCCAGCAGGGACTTCAGCTCCTACGAGCAGTACTTC. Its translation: CASRDFSSYEQYF.

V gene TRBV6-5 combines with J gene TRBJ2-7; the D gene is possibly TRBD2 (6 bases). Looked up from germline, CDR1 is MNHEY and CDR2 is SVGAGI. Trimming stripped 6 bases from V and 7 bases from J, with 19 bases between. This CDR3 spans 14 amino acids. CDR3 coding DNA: TGTGCCAGCAGCCGAGGACATCAACGGGGGGAGCAGTACTTC. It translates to CASSRGHQRGEQYF.

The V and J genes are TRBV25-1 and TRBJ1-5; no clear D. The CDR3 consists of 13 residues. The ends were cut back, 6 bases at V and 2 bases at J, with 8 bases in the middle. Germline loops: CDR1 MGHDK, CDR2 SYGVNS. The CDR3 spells CASSPPGNQPQHF. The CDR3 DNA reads TGTGCCAGCAGCCCCCCGGGCAATCAGCCCCAGCATTTT. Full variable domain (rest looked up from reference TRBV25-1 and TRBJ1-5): EADIYQTPRYLVIGTGKKITLECSQTMGHDKMYWYQQDPGMELHLIHYSYGVNSTEKGDLSSESTVSRIRTEHFPLTLESARPSHTSQYLCASSPPGNQPQHFGDGTRLSIL.

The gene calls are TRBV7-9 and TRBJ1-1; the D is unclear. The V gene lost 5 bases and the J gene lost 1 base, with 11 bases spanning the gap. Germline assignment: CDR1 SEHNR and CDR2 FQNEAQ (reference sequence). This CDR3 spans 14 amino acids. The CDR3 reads CASSDFRENTEAFF. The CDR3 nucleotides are TGTGCCAGCAGCGACTTTCGGGAGAACACTGAAGCTTTCTTT.